The 11 T cell receptor beta chains in this list originate from one sample, sequenced in a study of early T cells in non-severe SARS-CoV-2 infection. TCRdb called the 5' RACE reads again in MiXCR, with one record for every CDR3 protein. The sample lists 50,000 or so distinct CDR3 sequences, 12% seen once, with over 7.5% in the top ten. Sequencing used whole blood. The receptors stem from an adult who was a healthcare worker with PCR-confirmed SARS-CoV-2 infection or an uninfected control (not recorded which).

The genes are TRBV27 and TRBJ1-4; tentative D call: TRBD1 (6 bases). Trimming took off 6 bases at V and 8 bases at J, with 16 bases between the two ends. Germline V gene lookup returns CDR1 MNHEY and CDR2 SMNVEV (reference sequence). The CDR3 consists of 14 residues. The CDR3 loop is CASRPAGDREKLFF. CDR3 DNA: TGTGCCAGCAGACCCGCAGGGGATAGAGAAAAACTGTTTTTT.

This clonotype was picked up many times. The chain combines TRBV12-3 or TRBV12-4 with TRBJ1-4, with 10 bases identical to TRBD1. The trim removed 6 bases at V and 1 base at J, leaving 14 bases unmatched. CDR3 length: 19 amino acids. CDR3 sequence: CASSPGTGVLTVTNEKLFF. In DNA, the CDR3 is TGTGCCAGCAGCCCGGGGACAGGGGTGTTGACGGTAACTAATGAAAAACTGTTTTTT.

This clonotype was picked up many times. This chain joins TRBV7-6 and TRBJ2-2; the D call may be TRBD1 or TRBD2 (6 bases each). CDR1 SGHVS and CDR2 FNYEAQ come from the germline V gene. The CDR3 extends over 15 amino acids. Trimming removed 2 bases at V and 6 bases at J, with 13 bases between. The CDR3 nucleotides are TGTGCCAGCAGCTTACCGGGGGCAGGGGCCGGGGAGCTGTTTTTT. Translated, it gives CASSLPGAGAGELFF.

Notes on this clonotype: Given a much more abundant clone one base away, this may be a read error. V gene TRBV10-1 combines with J gene TRBJ1-3; D uncertain. In germline, CDR1 is WNHNN, CDR2 SYGVQD (reference sequence). This CDR3 spans 12 amino acids. For the CDR3, the DNA is TGCACCAGCAGTGGTCCGGAAAACACCATATATTTT. Translation: CTSSGPENTIYF.

The rearrangement joins TRBV28 to TRBJ1-1; no clear D. Germline V gene sequence: CDR1 MDHEN, CDR2 SYDVKM. Between the trimmed V and J ends, which lost 3 bases and 5 bases, there was a span of 10 bases. The CDR3 consists of 13 residues. The CDR3 nucleotides read TGTGCCAGCAGTTTTTTGGGCCAGACTGAAGCTTTCTTT. This gives the protein CASSFLGQTEAFF.

Concerning this clonotype: One end of the junction varies from germline; a read error may be responsible. This chain links TRBV28 with TRBJ1-3, with TRBD1 as a possible D gene (5 bases). The CDR3 is 14 amino acids. Germline CDR1 MDHEN, CDR2 SYDVKM. The CDR3 region is CASSSSGSENTIYF. The CDR3 region has the DNA TGTGCCAGCAGTAGTTCAGGGTCTGAAAACACCATATATTTT. Supplemented by reference TRBV28 and TRBJ1-3, the full variable domain reads DVKVTQSSRYLVKRTGEKVFLECVQDMDHENMFWYRQDPGLGLRLIYFSYDVKMKEKGDIPEGYSVSREKKERFSLILESASTNQTSMYLCASSSSGSENTIYFGEGSWLTVV.

The sample holds many counts of this clonotype. The chain employs TRBV20-1 and TRBJ1-2, with D maybe TRBD1 (6 bases). The CDR3 extends over 18 amino acids. Germline V gene lookup returns CDR1 DFQATT and CDR2 SNEGSKA (reference sequence). The V gene lost 0 bases and the J gene lost 2 bases, with 22 bases spanning the gap. CDR3 nucleotides: TGCAGTGCTAGAGATCAGGGACCGAGGGGGAGATCAAACTATGGCTACACCTTC. Its translation: CSARDQGPRGRSNYGYTF.

This clonotype came up many times. V usage is TRBV28 and J usage is TRBJ1-6; D is possibly TRBD1 (5 bases). V gave up 8 bases and J gave up 1 base, with 12 bases separating them. The CDR3 spans 15 residues. The germline V gene encodes CDR1 MDHEN and CDR2 SYDVKM. In DNA, the CDR3 is TGTGCCAGCCGACTGGCAGGGTCCTATAATTCACCCCTCCACTTT. Translated, it gives CASRLAGSYNSPLHF.

This clonotype was seen many times. This chain uses TRBV12-3 or TRBV12-4 with TRBJ1-5; D remains unclear. The V end lost 3 bases, the J end lost 5 bases, and 5 bases lay between the germline ends. This CDR3 is built from 12 residues. The CDR3, as DNA: TGTGCCAGCAGTTTGATATATCAGCCCCAGCATTTT. Residues: CASSLIYQPQHF.

The sample holds many counts of this clonotype. CDR3 loop: CASSSTGAARNEQFF. CDR3 coding DNA: TGTGCCAGCAGCTCGACAGGGGCCGCGCGCAATGAGCAGTTCTTC. The rearrangement links TRBV7-2 to TRBJ2-1, with 8 bases matching TRBD1. The CDR3 covers 15 residues. Germline V gene sequence: CDR1 SGHTA, CDR2 FQGNSA. V gave up 4 bases and J gave up 6 bases; unmatched junction bases: 8.

A few counts support this clonotype. The chain employs TRBV9 and TRBJ1-6; no clear D. The germline V gene has CDR1 SGDLS and CDR2 YYNGEE. V lost 0 bases to trimming and J lost 8 bases, with 6 bases between them. CDR3 length: 13 residues. CDR3 residues: CASSVVIDSPLHF. The CDR3 nucleotides read TGTGCCAGCAGCGTAGTCATAGATTCACCCCTCCACTTT.